This T cell receptor beta chain was identified in a study of CD8 T cells in Susac syndrome. The CDR3 runs 13 residues. Germline V gene lookup returns CDR1 SGHRS and CDR2 YFSETQ. J lost 3 bases, V lost 4 bases, and 3 bases had no gene match. Random hexamers were used to reverse transcribe an amount of roughly 0.45 to 1 ug RNA. An immunoSEQ multiplex PCR amplified TCR beta CDR3 over 54 Vbeta and 13 Jbeta. TCRdb redid the calling of the immunoSEQ multiplex PCR reads with MiXCR, one entry per CDR3 protein. This table has approximately 180,000 distinct CDR3 sequences, over 85% appearing once. Material: CD4+ T cells from PBMCs. The sequence derives from a human donor with multiple sclerosis. V usage is TRBV5-1 and J usage is TRBJ1-2, with 7 bases identical to TRBD1. DNA for the CDR3: TGCGCCAGCAGCGCCCAGGGGGACTATGGCTACACCTTC. This sequence encodes CASSAQGDYGYTF.